Listed below are T cell receptor beta chains from one sample, sequenced in a study of CD8 T cells in Susac syndrome. TCRdb ran MiXCR on the immunoSEQ multiplex PCR reads and lists one entry per CDR3 protein. In the table there are about 150,000 distinct CDR3 sequences, about 92% of which are singletons. The sequencing input was CD4+ T cells from PBMCs. These receptors all come from a human donor in good health. Both conserved end residues are part of each CDR3. Each record gives: J gene, clone size, D gene, V gene, CDR3 protein, CDR3 DNA. The D gene is left open where the match is weak. Clone sizes are given selectively: once, few, many, or a class where the clone is expanded.

j_call: TRBJ2-7; clone_size: NA; d_call: NA; v_call: TRBV28; cdr3_aa: CASRGSREQYF; cdr3_nt: TGTGCCAGCAGGGGGTCGAGGGAGCAGTACTTC
j_call: TRBJ1-6; clone_size: NA; d_call: TRBD1; v_call: TRBV5-6; cdr3_aa: CASSLGQAGSYNSPLHF; cdr3_nt: TGTGCCAGCAGCCTCGGACAGGCGGGCTCCTATAATTCACCCCTCCACTTT
j_call: TRBJ1-3; clone_size: NA; d_call: NA; v_call: TRBV4-3; cdr3_aa: CASSQIQGSGNTIYF; cdr3_nt: TGCGCCAGCAGCCAAATACAGGGTTCTGGAAACACCATATATTTT
j_call: TRBJ2-7; clone_size: once; d_call: TRBD2; v_call: TRBV6-1; cdr3_aa: CASNWDYRSYEQYF; cdr3_nt: TGTGCCAGCAATTGGGACTATCGGTCCTACGAGCAGTACTTC
j_call: TRBJ2-7; clone_size: once; d_call: TRBD2; v_call: TRBV7-2; cdr3_aa: CASSLVAGGTYEQYF; cdr3_nt: TGTGCCAGCAGCTTAGTAGCGGGGGGGACCTACGAGCAGTACTTC
j_call: TRBJ2-5; clone_size: NA; d_call: TRBD1; v_call: TRBV7-2; cdr3_aa: CASNIGTGVETQYF; cdr3_nt: TGTGCCAGCAACATCGGGACAGGGGTTGAGACCCAGTACTTC
j_call: TRBJ2-1; clone_size: NA; d_call: TRBD2; v_call: TRBV24-1; cdr3_aa: CATSDAGLAGDINEQFF; cdr3_nt: TGTGCCACCAGTGACGCTGGACTAGCGGGAGATATCAATGAGCAGTTCTTC
j_call: TRBJ2-7; clone_size: NA; d_call: TRBD2; v_call: TRBV7-2; cdr3_aa: CASSIPGLAGVIYEQYF; cdr3_nt: TGTGCCAGCAGCATCCCGGGACTAGCGGGGGTCATATACGAGCAGTACTTC
j_call: TRBJ1-2; clone_size: NA; d_call: NA; v_call: TRBV7-8; cdr3_aa: CASSLGGVDGYGYTF; cdr3_nt: TGTGCCAGCAGCTTAGGGGGGGTTGATGGCTATGGCTACACCTTC
j_call: TRBJ2-6; clone_size: once; d_call: TRBD1; v_call: TRBV20-1; cdr3_aa: CSAVGQGGSGANVLTF; cdr3_nt: TGCAGTGCAGTGGGACAGGGGGGCTCTGGGGCCAACGTCCTGACTTTC
j_call: TRBJ2-6; clone_size: NA; d_call: NA; v_call: TRBV7-2; cdr3_aa: CASRLGVTGANVLTF; cdr3_nt: TGTGCCAGCAGGTTAGGGGTGACGGGGGCCAACGTCCTGACTTTC
j_call: TRBJ2-2; clone_size: once; d_call: NA; v_call: TRBV15; cdr3_aa: CATQEPGDTGELFF; cdr3_nt: TGTGCCACTCAAGAACCGGGGGACACCGGGGAGCTGTTTTTT
j_call: TRBJ2-1; clone_size: NA; d_call: NA; v_call: TRBV6-5; cdr3_aa: CASSYEGRRDEQFF; cdr3_nt: TGTGCCAGCAGTTACGAGGGTAGACGCGATGAGCAGTTCTTC
j_call: TRBJ2-5; clone_size: once; d_call: TRBD2; v_call: TRBV11-2; cdr3_aa: CASSDWTSGKETQYF; cdr3_nt: TGTGCCAGCAGCGATTGGACTAGCGGGAAGGAGACCCAGTACTTC
j_call: TRBJ2-7; clone_size: NA; d_call: NA; v_call: TRBV30; cdr3_aa: CAWSVLGPLSSYEQYF; cdr3_nt: TGTGCCTGGAGTGTACTAGGACCGCTGAGCTCCTACGAGCAGTACTTC
j_call: TRBJ1-2; clone_size: NA; d_call: NA; v_call: TRBV20-1; cdr3_aa: CSATGTSGNTF; cdr3_nt: TGCAGTGCTACAGGGACCTCCGGAAACACCTTC
j_call: TRBJ2-2; clone_size: NA; d_call: NA; v_call: TRBV5-4; cdr3_aa: CASSLESDPNTGELFF; cdr3_nt: TGTGCCAGCAGCTTGGAGTCGGACCCGAACACCGGGGAGCTGTTTTTT
j_call: TRBJ2-1; clone_size: NA; d_call: NA; v_call: TRBV18; cdr3_aa: CASSLRRTEQFF; cdr3_nt: TGTGCCAGCTCACTTCGGAGAACTGAGCAGTTCTTC
j_call: TRBJ2-7; clone_size: NA; d_call: TRBD1; v_call: TRBV9; cdr3_aa: CASSARGQGTYEQYF; cdr3_nt: TGTGCCAGCAGCGCCAGGGGACAGGGAACCTACGAGCAGTACTTC
j_call: TRBJ2-1; clone_size: NA; d_call: NA; v_call: TRBV29-1; cdr3_aa: CSVDTSGVGFF; cdr3_nt: TGCAGCGTTGATACATCAGGGGTAGGGTTCTTC
j_call: TRBJ2-5; clone_size: NA; d_call: TRBD1; v_call: TRBV18; cdr3_aa: CASSPGQAHQETQYF; cdr3_nt: TGTGCCAGCTCACCGGGACAGGCGCACCAAGAGACCCAGTACTTC
j_call: TRBJ2-2; clone_size: NA; d_call: NA; v_call: TRBV28; cdr3_aa: CASSFLAGVNTGELFF; cdr3_nt: TGTGCCAGCAGTTTTTTGGCCGGGGTGAACACCGGGGAGCTGTTTTTT
j_call: TRBJ2-5; clone_size: NA; d_call: NA; v_call: TRBV7-2; cdr3_aa: CASISQPAGQETQYF; cdr3_nt: TGTGCCAGCATCTCACAACCCGCAGGCCAAGAGACCCAGTACTTC
j_call: TRBJ2-6; clone_size: NA; d_call: NA; v_call: TRBV10-2; cdr3_aa: CASRGTPSGANVLTF; cdr3_nt: TGCGCCAGCAGAGGGACACCCTCTGGGGCCAACGTCCTGACTTTC
j_call: TRBJ1-2; clone_size: NA; d_call: TRBD1; v_call: TRBV19; cdr3_aa: CASTSPDRENYGYTF; cdr3_nt: TGTGCCAGTACCTCACCGGACAGGGAGAACTATGGCTACACCTTC
j_call: TRBJ2-1; clone_size: NA; d_call: NA; v_call: TRBV20-1; cdr3_aa: CSVRDHSYNEQFF; cdr3_nt: TGCAGTGTCCGGGACCACTCCTACAATGAGCAGTTCTTC
j_call: TRBJ1-6; clone_size: NA; d_call: NA; v_call: TRBV19; cdr3_aa: CASSIRDSPLHF; cdr3_nt: TGTGCCAGTAGCATCAGAGATTCACCCCTCCACTTT
j_call: TRBJ2-5; clone_size: NA; d_call: NA; v_call: TRBV5-6; cdr3_aa: CASSLDSGTETQYF; cdr3_nt: TGTGCCAGCAGCTTGGATTCAGGGACCGAGACCCAGTACTTC
j_call: TRBJ1-2; clone_size: NA; d_call: NA; v_call: TRBV5-1; cdr3_aa: CASSLAQRPTDGYTF; cdr3_nt: TGCGCCAGCAGCTTGGCCCAACGGCCAACTGACGGCTACACCTTC
j_call: TRBJ2-2; clone_size: NA; d_call: TRBD2; v_call: TRBV29-1; cdr3_aa: CSVRAGGTNTGELFF; cdr3_nt: TGCAGCGTTCGTGCGGGAGGGACGAACACCGGGGAGCTGTTTTTT
j_call: TRBJ1-4; clone_size: NA; d_call: NA; v_call: TRBV28; cdr3_aa: CASGRVQEKLFF; cdr3_nt: TGTGCCTCGGGACGGGTACAAGAAAAACTGTTTTTT
j_call: TRBJ1-5; clone_size: once; d_call: NA; v_call: TRBV30; cdr3_aa: CAWSVIQGNQPQHF; cdr3_nt: TGTGCCTGGAGTGTAATTCAAGGCAATCAGCCCCAGCATTTT
j_call: TRBJ2-5; clone_size: NA; d_call: TRBD2; v_call: TRBV20-1; cdr3_aa: CSAMGGGWETQYF; cdr3_nt: TGCAGTGCTATGGGGGGAGGGTGGGAGACCCAGTACTTC
j_call: TRBJ2-1; clone_size: NA; d_call: TRBD2; v_call: TRBV11-1; cdr3_aa: CASSALTSGRSQFF; cdr3_nt: TGTGCCAGCAGCGCGCTGACTAGCGGGAGGTCCCAGTTCTTC
j_call: TRBJ2-3; clone_size: NA; d_call: NA; v_call: TRBV6-2/TRBV6-3; cdr3_aa: CASSPDGGTDTQYF; cdr3_nt: TGTGCCAGCAGTCCGGACGGAGGCACAGATACGCAGTATTTT
j_call: TRBJ1-1; clone_size: NA; d_call: NA; v_call: TRBV30; cdr3_aa: CAWEIGGTEAFF; cdr3_nt: TGTGCCTGGGAAATTGGGGGCACTGAAGCTTTCTTT
j_call: TRBJ1-1; clone_size: NA; d_call: NA; v_call: TRBV5-1; cdr3_aa: CASSDPRRGMNTEAFF; cdr3_nt: TGCGCCAGCAGCGATCCGAGGCGAGGGATGAACACTGAAGCTTTCTTT
j_call: TRBJ2-3; clone_size: NA; d_call: NA; v_call: TRBV10-1; cdr3_aa: CASSGTATDTQYF; cdr3_nt: TGCGCCAGCAGTGGGACAGCCACAGATACGCAGTATTTT